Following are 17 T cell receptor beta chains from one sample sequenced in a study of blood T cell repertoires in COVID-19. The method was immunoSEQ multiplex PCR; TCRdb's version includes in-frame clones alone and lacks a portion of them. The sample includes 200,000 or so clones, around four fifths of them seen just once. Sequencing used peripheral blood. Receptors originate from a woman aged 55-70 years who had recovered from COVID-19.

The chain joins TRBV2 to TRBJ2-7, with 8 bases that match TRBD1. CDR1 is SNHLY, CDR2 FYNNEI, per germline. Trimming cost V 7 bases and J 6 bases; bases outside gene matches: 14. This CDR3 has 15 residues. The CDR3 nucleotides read TGTGCCAGCACAGGACAGGGTATACGAGGATCCGAGCAGTACTTC. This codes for CASTGQGIRGSEQYF.

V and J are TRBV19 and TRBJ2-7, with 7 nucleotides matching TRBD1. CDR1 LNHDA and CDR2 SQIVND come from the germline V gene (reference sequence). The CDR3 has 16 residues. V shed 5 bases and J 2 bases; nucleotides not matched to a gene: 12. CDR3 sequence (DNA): TGTGCCAGTAGTCCCATACCGGGACAGATAACCTACGAGCAGTACTTC. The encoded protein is CASSPIPGQITYEQYF.

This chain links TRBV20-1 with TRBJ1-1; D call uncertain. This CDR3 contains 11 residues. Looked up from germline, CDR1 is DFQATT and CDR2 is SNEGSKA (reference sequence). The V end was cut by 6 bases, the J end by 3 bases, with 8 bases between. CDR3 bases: TGCAGTGCCGGGGATCACACTGAAGCTTTCTTT. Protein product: CSAGDHTEAFF.

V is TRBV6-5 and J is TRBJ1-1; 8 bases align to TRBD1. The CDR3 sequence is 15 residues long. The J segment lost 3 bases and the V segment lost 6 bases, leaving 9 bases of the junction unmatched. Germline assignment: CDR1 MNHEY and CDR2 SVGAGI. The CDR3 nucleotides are TGTGCCAGCAGGCGCGACAGGGGAGGACACACTGAAGCTTTCTTT. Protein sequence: CASRRDRGGHTEAFF.

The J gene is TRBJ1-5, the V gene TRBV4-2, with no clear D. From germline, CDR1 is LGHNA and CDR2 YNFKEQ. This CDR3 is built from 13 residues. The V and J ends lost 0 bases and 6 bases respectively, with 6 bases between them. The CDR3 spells CASSQDEGQPQHF. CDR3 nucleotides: TGTGCCAGCAGCCAAGATGAGGGTCAGCCCCAGCATTTT.

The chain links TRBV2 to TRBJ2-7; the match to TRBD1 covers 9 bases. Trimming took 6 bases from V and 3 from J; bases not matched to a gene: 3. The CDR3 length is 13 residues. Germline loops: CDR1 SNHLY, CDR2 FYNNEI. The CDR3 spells CASRMGQGYEQYF. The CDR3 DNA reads TGTGCCAGCAGGATGGGACAGGGCTACGAGCAGTACTTC. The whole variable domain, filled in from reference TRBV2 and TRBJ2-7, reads EPEVTQTPSHQVTQMGQEVILRCVPISNHLYFYWYRQILGQKVEFLVSFYNNEISEKSEIFDDQFSVERPDGSNFTLKIRSTKLEDSAMYFCASRMGQGYEQYFGPGTRLTVT.

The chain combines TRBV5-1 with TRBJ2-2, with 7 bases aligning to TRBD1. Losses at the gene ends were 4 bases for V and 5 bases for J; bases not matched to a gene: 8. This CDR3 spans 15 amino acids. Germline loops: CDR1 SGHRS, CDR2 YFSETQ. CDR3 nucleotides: TGCGCCAGCAGCCTAGACAGGGTGGAAACCGGGGAGCTGTTTTTT. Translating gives CASSLDRVETGELFF.

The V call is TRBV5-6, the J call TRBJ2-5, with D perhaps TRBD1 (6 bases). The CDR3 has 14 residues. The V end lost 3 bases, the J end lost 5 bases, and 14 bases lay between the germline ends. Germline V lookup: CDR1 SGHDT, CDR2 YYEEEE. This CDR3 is CASSYKTGGETQYF. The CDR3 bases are TGTGCCAGCAGCTACAAGACAGGTGGGGAGACCCAGTACTTC.

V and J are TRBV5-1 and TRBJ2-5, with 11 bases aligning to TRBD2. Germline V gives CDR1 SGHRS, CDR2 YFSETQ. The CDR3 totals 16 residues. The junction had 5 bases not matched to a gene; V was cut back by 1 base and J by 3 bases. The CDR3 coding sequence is TGCGCCAGCAGCTTGATGTTAGCGGGGGGGAAAGAGACCCAGTACTTC. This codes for CASSLMLAGGKETQYF.

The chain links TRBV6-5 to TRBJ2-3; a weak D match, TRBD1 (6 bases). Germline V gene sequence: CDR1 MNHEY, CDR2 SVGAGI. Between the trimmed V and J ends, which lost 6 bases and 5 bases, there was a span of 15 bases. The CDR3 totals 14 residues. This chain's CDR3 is CASSAGTTIDTQYF. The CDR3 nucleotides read TGTGCCAGCAGCGCCGGGACAACCATAGATACGCAGTATTTT.

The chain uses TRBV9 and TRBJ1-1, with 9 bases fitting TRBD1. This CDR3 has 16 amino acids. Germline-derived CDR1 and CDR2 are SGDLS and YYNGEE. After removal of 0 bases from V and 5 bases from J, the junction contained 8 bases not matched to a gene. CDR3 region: CASSVGDRARGTEAFF. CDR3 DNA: TGTGCCAGCAGCGTAGGGGACAGGGCAAGGGGAACTGAAGCTTTCTTT.

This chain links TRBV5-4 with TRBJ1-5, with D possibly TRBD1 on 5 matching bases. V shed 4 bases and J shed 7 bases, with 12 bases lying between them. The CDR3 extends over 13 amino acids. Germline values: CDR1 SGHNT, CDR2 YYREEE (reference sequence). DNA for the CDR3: TGTGCCAGCAGCCCAGGGCGGGAACAGCCCCAGCATTTT. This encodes CASSPGREQPQHF.

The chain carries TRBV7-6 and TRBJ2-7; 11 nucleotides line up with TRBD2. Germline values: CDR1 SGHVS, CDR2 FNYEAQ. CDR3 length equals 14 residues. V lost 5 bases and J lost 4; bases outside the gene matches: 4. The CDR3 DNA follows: TGTGCCAGCAGCGGACTAGCGGGCACTTACGAGCAGTACTTC. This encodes CASSGLAGTYEQYF.

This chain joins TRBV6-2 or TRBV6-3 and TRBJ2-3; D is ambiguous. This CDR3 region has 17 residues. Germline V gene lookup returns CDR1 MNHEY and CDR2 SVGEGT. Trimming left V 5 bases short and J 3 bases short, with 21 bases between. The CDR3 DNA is TGTGCCAGCAGTCCAACCCCGGGTCTCCTGCCGACAGATACGCAGTATTTT. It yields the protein CASSPTPGLLPTDTQYF.

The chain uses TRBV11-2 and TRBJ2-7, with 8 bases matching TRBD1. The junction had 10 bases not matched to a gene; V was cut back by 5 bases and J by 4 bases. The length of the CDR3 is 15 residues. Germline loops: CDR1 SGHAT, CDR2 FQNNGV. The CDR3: CASSEPGTGTYEQYF. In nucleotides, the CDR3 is TGTGCCAGCAGCGAACCCGGGACAGGCACATACGAGCAGTACTTC.

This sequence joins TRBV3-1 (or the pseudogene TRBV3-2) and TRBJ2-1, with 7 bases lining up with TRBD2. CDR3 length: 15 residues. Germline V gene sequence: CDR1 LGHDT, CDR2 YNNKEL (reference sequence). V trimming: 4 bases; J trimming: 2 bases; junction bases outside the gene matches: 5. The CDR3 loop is CASSPTRGAYNEQFF. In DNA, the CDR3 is TGTGCCAGCAGCCCAACACGGGGGGCCTACAATGAGCAGTTCTTC.

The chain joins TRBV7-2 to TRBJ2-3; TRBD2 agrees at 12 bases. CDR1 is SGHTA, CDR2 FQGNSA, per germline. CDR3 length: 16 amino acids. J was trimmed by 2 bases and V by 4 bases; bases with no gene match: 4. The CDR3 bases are TGTGCCAGCAGCTCAGGACTAGCGGGGATCACAGATACGCAGTATTTT. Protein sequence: CASSSGLAGITDTQYF.